The 21 T cell receptor beta chains below were found in one sample sequenced in a study of CD8 T cells in ankylosing spondylitis. From the 5' RACE reads, TCRdb called clonotypes with MiXCR, one entry per CDR3 protein. The sample holds more than 150,000 distinct CDR3 sequences, 10% to 15% seen once. The sample comprised blood, either unsorted or a sorted T cell fraction (not recorded which). The receptors were sampled from a male donor with ankylosing spondylitis or in good health (not recorded which).

This clonotype appeared many times. V is TRBV10-3 and J is TRBJ2-7, with a possible D match to TRBD2 (6 bases). CDR3 size: 13 residues. CDR1 and CDR2 (germline): ENHRY, SYGVKD. Trimming cost V 0 bases and J 6 bases, with 9 bases left between them. The CDR3 DNA is TGTGCCATCAGTGAGTCCGGAGGGGTCGAGCAGTACTTC. It translates to CAISESGGVEQYF.

This clonotype came up a few times. The chain carries TRBV4-1 and TRBJ1-3, with TRBD1 as a possible D gene (5 bases). This CDR3 has 17 amino acids. With 0 bases removed from V and 1 base from J, the gap between germline ends came to 13 bases. Per germline, CDR1 MGHRA and CDR2 YSYEKL. The CDR3: CASSQDQRGWSGNTIYF. The DNA of the CDR3 is TGCGCCAGCAGCCAAGATCAAAGGGGATGGTCTGGAAACACCATATATTTT.

This CDR3 reads CASSLAAIQGDEAFF. The CDR3 DNA reads TGTGCCAGCAGCTTAGCGGCAATCCAAGGCGATGAAGCTTTCTTT. The chain uses TRBV11-2 and TRBJ1-1, with no clear D. The CDR3 is 15 residues long. Trimming removed 1 base from V and 7 bases from J, with 16 bases in between. CDR1 is SGHAT, CDR2 FQNNGV, per germline.

In its sample, this clonotype was seen a few times. The chain has TRBV27 and TRBJ2-3; D might be TRBD1 (6 bases). The CDR3 is 12 amino acids. Trimming took 6 bases from V and 4 from J, leaving 8 bases between them. Germline assignment: CDR1 MNHEY and CDR2 SMNVEV (reference sequence). The chain's CDR3 is CASSQGPDTQYF. CDR3 nucleotide sequence: TGTGCCAGCAGCCAGGGGCCAGATACGCAGTATTTT.

The rearrangement links TRBV14 to TRBJ2-1; D remains ambiguous. The CDR3 length is 13 residues. V lost 4 bases, J lost 10 bases, and 14 bases lay in between. Germline values: CDR1 SGHDN, CDR2 FVKESK. Here the CDR3 reads CASSPTLPGEQFF. The CDR3 nucleotides are TGTGCCAGCAGCCCTACCCTACCCGGCGAGCAGTTCTTC.

At least ten counts were recorded for this clonotype. The chain employs TRBV5-1 and TRBJ2-7, with 11 bases that match TRBD2. The CDR3 spans 15 residues. Per germline, CDR1 SGHRS and CDR2 YFSETQ. V lost 4 bases, J lost 0 bases, and 3 bases stayed unmatched. For the CDR3, the DNA is TGCGCCAGCAGCGCGGGACTAGCGGACTCCTACGAGCAGTACTTC. It specifies CASSAGLADSYEQYF.

This clonotype showed up just a few times. Written as DNA, the CDR3 is TGTGCCTGGAGTGCCTGGACGGGAGAGACCCAGTACTTC. It specifies CAWSAWTGETQYF. This sequence joins TRBV30 and TRBJ2-5; no clear D. CDR3 length: 13 residues. Germline loops: CDR1 GTSNPN, CDR2 SVGIG (reference sequence). Trimming stripped 1 base from V and 4 bases from J, with 10 bases between.

This clonotype has only a few counts. The V call is TRBV11-2, the J call TRBJ2-2, with D possibly TRBD1 on 5 matching bases. The CDR3 length is 16 residues. Germline V gives CDR1 SGHAT, CDR2 FQNNGV. Trimming removed 3 bases at V and 1 base at J, with 12 bases between. The CDR3 protein is CASSLLGQGNTGELFF. The DNA for the CDR3 is TGTGCCAGCAGCTTGTTGGGGCAGGGGAACACCGGGGAGCTGTTTTTT.

This chain uses TRBV9 with TRBJ1-2; 7 bases are a match to TRBD1. There are 14 residues in the CDR3. With V trimmed by 0 bases and J by 6 bases, 5 bases remained unmatched. Germline V gives CDR1 SGDLS, CDR2 YYNGEE. CDR3 DNA: TGTGCCAGCAGCGTAGGGGACAGCTGGGATGGCTACACCTTC. This gives the protein CASSVGDSWDGYTF.

The gene calls are TRBV7-9 and TRBJ2-1; D is possibly TRBD1 (6 bases). This CDR3 has 15 residues. The germline V and J ends were trimmed by 5 bases and 5 bases, with 16 bases remaining between them. Looked up from germline, CDR1 is SEHNR and CDR2 is FQNEAQ (reference sequence). The CDR3 nucleotides are TGTGCCAGCAGCCTAGGGCAGGGGCTTCACAATGAGCAGTTCTTC. This encodes CASSLGQGLHNEQFF.

At least ten counts were recorded for this clonotype. The rearrangement links TRBV4-1 to TRBJ2-2, with 8 bases that match TRBD1. The ends lost 0 bases at V and 5 bases at J; junction bases unmatched: 2. CDR3 length: 15 amino acids. Germline CDR1 MGHRA, CDR2 YSYEKL. The CDR3 is CASSQEGQATGELFF. The DNA for the CDR3 is TGCGCCAGCAGCCAAGAGGGACAGGCGACCGGGGAGCTGTTTTTT.

V and J are TRBV4-1 and TRBJ1-2; tentatively, D is TRBD1 (5 bases). The germline V gene has CDR1 MGHRA and CDR2 YSYEKL. Trimming took off 3 bases at V and 5 bases at J, with 19 bases between the two ends. The CDR3 has 16 amino acids. CDR3 coding DNA: TGCGCCAGCAGCCAGAACCCTGACAGAGTTGAGTATGGCTACACCTTC. It codes for CASSQNPDRVEYGYTF.

This clonotype has a count of ten or more. This chain connects TRBV27 to TRBJ2-1, with 8 bases that match TRBD2. J was trimmed by 8 bases and V by 5 bases; bases with no gene match: 8. The CDR3 contains 14 residues. From germline, CDR1 is MNHEY and CDR2 SMNVEV (reference sequence). CDR3 coding DNA: TGTGCCAGCAGTAGAGGGACTAGGTCCTATGAGCAGTTCTTC. Its protein is CASSRGTRSYEQFF.

This clonotype was found a few times. V is TRBV3-1 and J is TRBJ2-1; D may correspond to TRBD1 or TRBD2 (6 bases each). V lost 4 bases and J lost 7, with 17 bases in between. This CDR3 has 15 amino acids. Germline V lookup: CDR1 LGHDT, CDR2 YNNKEL (reference sequence). CDR3 region: CASSLEGGSMNEQFF. CDR3 bases: TGTGCCAGCAGCCTGGAGGGGGGAAGTATGAATGAGCAGTTCTTC.

This chain uses TRBV5-1 with TRBJ2-5; maybe TRBD1 (6 bases). V was trimmed by 4 bases and J by 1 base, leaving 14 bases between them. Germline V CDR1 and CDR2: SGHRS, YFSETQ. The CDR3 length is 15 residues. CDR3 residues: CASSEGTGLQETQYF. As DNA, the CDR3 is TGCGCCAGCAGCGAGGGCACAGGGCTCCAAGAGACCCAGTACTTC.

J is TRBJ1-2 and V is TRBV12-3 or TRBV12-4; D might be TRBD1 (5 bases). The V gene lost 6 bases and the J gene lost 5 bases, with 16 bases spanning the gap. The CDR3 has 14 amino acids. Here the CDR3 DNA reads TGTGCCAGCAGGACTATGAGGGGTGGTTATGGCTACACCTTC. Its protein product is CASRTMRGGYGYTF.

This clonotype was detected only once. This chain joins TRBV10-2 and TRBJ2-6; 8 positions match TRBD1. V dropped 6 bases and J dropped 0; count of bases not matched to a gene: 1. The germline V gene encodes CDR1 WSHSY and CDR2 SAAADI. The CDR3 sequence is 15 residues long. Here the CDR3 DNA reads TGCGCCAGCAGGGACAGGGTCTCTGGGGCCAACGTCCTGACTTTC. Its translation is CASRDRVSGANVLTF.

This chain links TRBV27 with TRBJ1-1; possible D gene TRBD1, 6 bases. V was clipped by 3 bases and J by 3 bases, with 11 bases between them. This CDR3 comprises 14 residues. Per germline, CDR1 MNHEY and CDR2 SMNVEV (reference sequence). CDR3: CASSFERGDTEAFF. For the CDR3, the DNA is TGTGCCAGCAGTTTTGAAAGGGGGGACACTGAAGCTTTCTTT.

The V and J genes are TRBV4-1 and TRBJ2-2; the D gene is possibly TRBD1 (6 bases). The CDR3 is made up of 16 amino acids. Germline lookup yields CDR1 MGHRA and CDR2 YSYEKL. The ends were cut back, 2 bases at V and 0 bases at J, with 10 bases in the middle. CDR3 amino acids: CASSQRTDSNTGELFF. The CDR3 coding sequence is TGCGCCAGCAGCCAACGGACAGACTCGAACACCGGGGAGCTGTTTTTT.

The V and J genes are TRBV30 and TRBJ2-7; TRBD2 matches 8 bases. The V and J ends lost 5 bases and 3 bases, in that order; junction bases with no gene match: 6. Germline V gene data show CDR1 as GTSNPN and CDR2 as SVGIG (reference sequence). The length of the CDR3 is 13 residues. CDR3 in amino acids: CAWATSGGYEQYF. The DNA for the CDR3 is TGTGCCTGGGCCACTAGCGGAGGCTACGAGCAGTACTTC.

The V gene is TRBV5-6, the J gene TRBJ2-1; 9 bases fit TRBD2. The CDR3 covers 15 residues. Germline V gene data show CDR1 as SGHDT and CDR2 as YYEEEE. V gave up 3 bases and J gave up 8 bases; unmatched junction bases: 9. In DNA, the CDR3 is TGTGCCAGCAGCTCCTTAGCGGGGGAGAACGATGAGCAGTTCTTC. Translation: CASSSLAGENDEQFF.